This passage covers 29 T cell receptor beta chains from one sample sequenced in a study of cytomegalovirus exposure and HLA in healthy donors. PCR was performed using 60 Vbeta and 13 Jbeta primers. Produced via immunoSEQ multiplex PCR; TCRdb's table is partial and in-frame only. The sample carries some 180,000 clones, approximately 77% recorded once. The material sequenced was PBMCs. These TCRs come from a man aged 40-49 years in good health and CMV-seropositive.

This chain connects TRBV2 to TRBJ2-3, with 7 nucleotides matching TRBD2. This CDR3 comprises 15 residues. Unmatched junction bases numbered 15, after V lost 8 bases and J lost 7 bases. Germline V gene data show CDR1 as SNHLY and CDR2 as FYNNEI. This CDR3 is CASSWAGRAGNTQYF. CDR3 DNA: TGTGCCAGCTCCTGGGCGGGGAGGGCCGGAAATACGCAGTATTTT.

This clone was seen a handful of times. The rearrangement links TRBV5-1 to TRBJ1-1; 10 bases align to TRBD1. The CDR3 is 16 amino acids. Germline CDR1 reads SGHRS; CDR2 reads YFSETQ. Trimming cost V 4 bases and J 6 bases; bases outside gene matches: 12. The CDR3 DNA sequence: TGCGCCAGCAGCCGCGGGACAGGGGCGAAGGGGGCTGAAGCTTTCTTT. Its protein product is CASSRGTGAKGAEAFF.

The chain joins TRBV7-8 to TRBJ2-3; the match to TRBD1 covers 9 bases. The germline V gene encodes CDR1 SGHVS and CDR2 FQNEAQ. The CDR3 spans 16 residues. V was pared by 3 bases and J by 4 bases, with 8 bases of the junction left unmatched. Here the CDR3 reads CASSLYRGLRADTQYF. For the CDR3, the DNA is TGTGCCAGCAGCTTGTACAGGGGGCTTCGCGCAGATACGCAGTATTTT.

This clone was observed once. The CDR3 DNA reads as TGTGCCAGCAGTTTAATCGGCGGCTCTGGGGCCAACGTCCTGACTTTC. Residues: CASSLIGGSGANVLTF. V usage is TRBV28 and J usage is TRBJ2-6; D is ambiguous. There are 16 residues in the CDR3. In germline, CDR1 is MDHEN, CDR2 SYDVKM. Deletions cut 2 bases from V and 0 bases from J, with 8 bases between.

This clone was recorded only once. The chain employs TRBV12-5 and TRBJ1-2; TRBD1 is a possible D gene (5 bases). This CDR3 spans 11 amino acids. Germline assignment: CDR1 LGHNT and CDR2 FRNRAP. The ends were cut back, 6 bases at V and 7 bases at J, with 9 bases in the middle. CDR3 bases: TGTGCTAGTGGCCCCAGGGTTGGCTACACCTTC. This translates into CASGPRVGYTF.

The gene calls are TRBV7-8 and TRBJ2-1, with 13 bases that match TRBD2. The CDR3 loop spans 16 amino acids. V was clipped by 4 bases and J by 7 bases; unmatched bases: 7. Germline CDR1 reads SGHVS; CDR2 reads FQNEAQ. CDR3 sequence reads: CASSSRTSGSRNEQFF. CDR3 coding DNA: TGTGCCAGCAGCTCCCGGACTAGCGGGAGTCGGAATGAGCAGTTCTTC.

The V call is TRBV7-9, the J call TRBJ2-1; D is unresolved. Trimming stripped 5 bases from V and 8 bases from J, with 7 bases between. Germline V gene data show CDR1 as SEHNR and CDR2 as FQNEAQ (reference sequence). CDR3 length: 11 residues. This CDR3 reads CASSGRDEQFF. CDR3 DNA: TGTGCCAGCAGCGGCCGGGATGAGCAGTTCTTC. Supplemented by reference TRBV7-9 and TRBJ2-1, the full variable domain reads DTGVSQNPRHKITKRGQNVTFRCDPISEHNRLYWYRQTLGQGPEFLTYFQNEAQLEKSRLLSDRFSAERPKGSFSTLEIQRTEQGDSAMYLCASSGRDEQFFGPGTRLTVL.

Here the CDR3 reads CASSSTSGTYNEQFF. CDR3 DNA: TGTGCCAGCAGCTCTACTAGCGGGACCTACAATGAGCAGTTCTTC. The J gene is TRBJ2-1, the V gene TRBV5-4; 10 bases align to TRBD2. The ends lost 3 bases at V and 2 bases at J; junction bases unmatched: 2. This CDR3 is 15 amino acids long. Germline CDR1 and CDR2: SGHNT and YYREEE (reference sequence).

The J gene is TRBJ2-3, the V gene TRBV29-1; 7 nucleotides agree with TRBD2. Trimming took 4 bases from V and 3 from J; bases not matched to a gene: 4. The CDR3 is made up of 13 amino acids. Germline V gene lookup returns CDR1 SQVTM and CDR2 ANQGSEA. CDR3 sequence: CSVAGTTTDTQYF. As DNA, the CDR3 is TGCAGCGTTGCCGGGACTACGACAGATACGCAGTATTTT.

This chain uses TRBV28 with TRBJ2-7; D perhaps matches TRBD2 (5 bases). Germline V gene lookup returns CDR1 MDHEN and CDR2 SYDVKM. Deletions cut 4 bases from V and 6 bases from J, with 10 bases between. The CDR3 contains 12 residues. The CDR3 nucleotides read TGTGCCAGCAGTTCCCGACTAACCGAGCAGTACTTC. The encoded protein is CASSSRLTEQYF.

This chain joins TRBV18 and TRBJ1-5; D possibly corresponds to TRBD1 (5 bases). Germline lookup yields CDR1 KGHSH and CDR2 LQKENI. The CDR3 totals 15 residues. The V gene lost 3 bases and the J gene lost 0 bases, with 9 bases spanning the gap. The CDR3 DNA follows: TGTGCCAGCTCACCCCAGGGTGGTAGCAATCAGCCCCAGCATTTT. It codes for CASSPQGGSNQPQHF.

The chain combines TRBV5-1 with TRBJ2-5, with TRBD1 as a possible D gene (6 bases). CDR1 and CDR2 (germline): SGHRS, YFSETQ. V was shortened by 0 bases and J by 1 base, with 7 bases between the two germline ends. CDR3 size: 14 residues. The CDR3 here is CASSLGQAQETQYF. The CDR3 DNA reads as TGCGCCAGCAGCTTGGGACAGGCCCAAGAGACCCAGTACTTC.

J is TRBJ2-3 and V is TRBV7-9, with D possibly matching TRBD2 (7 bases). This CDR3 is built from 19 residues. In germline, CDR1 is SEHNR, CDR2 FQNEAQ (reference sequence). Trimming pared 4 bases from V and 1 base from J, leaving 24 bases between. The CDR3 nucleotides are TGTGCCAGCAGCTCAAGGCATCAGGGGCGGGAGCCTCGCACAGATACGCAGTATTTT. Amino acid sequence: CASSSRHQGREPRTDTQYF.

This clone came up a few times. The chain is built from TRBV29-1 and TRBJ2-1; D is perhaps TRBD1 (7 bases). This CDR3 region has 13 residues. In germline, CDR1 is SQVTM, CDR2 ANQGSEA. Trimming took off 6 bases at V and 1 base at J, with 10 bases between the two ends. The CDR3 DNA sequence: TGCAGCGTGCGGGACAGATCCTACAATGAGCAGTTCTTC. Its protein is CSVRDRSYNEQFF.

A few counts support this clone. This chain links TRBV7-2 with TRBJ2-1; 12 bases line up with TRBD2. CDR1 SGHTA and CDR2 FQGNSA come from the germline V gene. This CDR3 comprises 16 residues. V shed 6 bases and J 7 bases; nucleotides not matched to a gene: 10. CDR3 residues: CASSPSGRAVSNEQFF. The CDR3 DNA follows: TGTGCCAGCAGTCCTAGCGGGAGGGCCGTGTCAAATGAGCAGTTCTTC.

The chain has TRBV5-1 and TRBJ2-7; 12 bases line up with TRBD2. CDR1 and CDR2 from the germline V gene are SGHRS and YFSETQ. The CDR3 is 15 amino acids. The J segment lost 5 bases and the V segment lost 4 bases, leaving 7 bases of the junction unmatched. The CDR3 DNA reads as TGCGCCAGCAGCCCAACTAGCGGGGGGACCCACGAGCAGTACTTC. It encodes CASSPTSGGTHEQYF.

CDR3 in DNA: TGTGCCAGCAATCCCGGGACAGTAGCCTACGAGCAGTACTTC. It specifies CASNPGTVAYEQYF. The chain carries TRBV6-5 and TRBJ2-7, with 7 nucleotides matching TRBD1. CDR3 length: 14 residues. Germline V gene lookup returns CDR1 MNHEY and CDR2 SVGAGI. V trimming: 7 bases; J trimming: 2 bases; junction bases outside the gene matches: 8.

To note about this clone: The sample carries other DNA sequences with the same CDR3. The chain combines TRBV10-3 with TRBJ2-5; D is undetermined. Germline values: CDR1 ENHRY, CDR2 SYGVKD. The CDR3 extends over 12 amino acids. Trimming shortened V by 3 bases and J by 4 bases, and 6 bases separated the two germline ends. The chain's CDR3 is CAISDSPETQYF. CDR3 DNA sequence: TGTGCCATCAGTGACAGTCCAGAGACCCAGTACTTC.

The V call is TRBV16, the J call TRBJ1-5, with 8 bases that match TRBD1. V was pared by 0 bases and J by 3 bases, with 4 bases of the junction left unmatched. CDR3 length equals 16 residues. The germline CDR1 and CDR2 sequences are KGHSY and FQNENV. CDR3 nucleotide sequence: TGTGCCAGCAGCCAATCTCTGGACAGGGCCAATCAGCCCCAGCATTTT. Its translation: CASSQSLDRANQPQHF.

This clone has only a few counts. J is TRBJ2-3 and V is TRBV6-1, with no clear D. The CDR3 contains 16 residues. The germline gives CDR1 MNHNS, CDR2 SASEGT. V shed 3 bases and J shed 0 bases, with 13 bases lying between them. The CDR3 coding sequence is TGTGCCAGCAGTGAGCGGTTTGCCTCTAGCACAGATACGCAGTATTTT. Translated, it gives CASSERFASSTDTQYF.

The chain employs TRBV10-3 and TRBJ1-1, with D possibly being TRBD1 (6 bases). The germline gives CDR1 ENHRY, CDR2 SYGVKD. This CDR3 region has 14 residues. The V end lost 4 bases, the J end lost 2 bases, and 11 bases lay between the germline ends. The CDR3 loop is CAISVLGQNTEAFF. The CDR3 nucleotides read TGTGCCATCAGTGTCTTGGGACAAAACACTGAAGCTTTCTTT.

The chain combines TRBV7-9 with TRBJ1-2, with D unclear. The CDR3 is 13 amino acids. The germline V gene encodes CDR1 SEHNR and CDR2 FQNEAQ (reference sequence). Trimming removed 5 bases at V and 6 bases at J, with 13 bases between. The CDR3 here is CASSPRMRDGYTF. CDR3 sequence (DNA): TGTGCCAGCAGCCCACGTATGCGGGATGGCTACACCTTC.

V and J are TRBV5-1 and TRBJ2-6; D is possibly TRBD1 (6 bases). CDR1 and CDR2 (germline): SGHRS, YFSETQ. The CDR3 is 15 amino acids. With 0 bases removed from V and 11 bases from J, the gap between germline ends came to 15 bases. In DNA form, the CDR3 reads TGCGCCAGCAGCTTGGCGACTCTACAGGGAGACGTCCTGACTTTC. It specifies CASSLATLQGDVLTF.

This chain joins TRBV19 and TRBJ2-1; 7 bases map to TRBD1. The CDR3 is 13 amino acids. Germline V CDR1 and CDR2: LNHDA, SQIVND (reference sequence). Unmatched junction bases numbered 3, after V lost 4 bases and J lost 6 bases. CDR3: CASSTQGSNEQFF. DNA of the CDR3: TGTGCCAGTAGTACACAGGGGAGCAATGAGCAGTTCTTC.

V usage is TRBV5-1 and J usage is TRBJ2-3; 12 nucleotides align to TRBD2. The V and J ends lost 4 bases and 4 bases, in that order; junction bases with no gene match: 10. Germline-derived CDR1 and CDR2 are SGHRS and YFSETQ. This CDR3 comprises 17 residues. The CDR3 is CASSAETSGSLADTQYF. CDR3 sequence (DNA): TGCGCCAGCAGCGCGGAGACTAGCGGGAGTCTGGCAGATACGCAGTATTTT. Filled out from reference TRBV5-1 and TRBJ2-3, the complete variable domain reads KAGVTQTPRYLIKTRGQQVTLSCSPISGHRSVSWYQQTPGQGLQFLFEYFSETQRNKGNFPGRFSGRQFSNSRSEMNVSTLELGDSALYLCASSAETSGSLADTQYFGPGTRLTVL.

The chain employs TRBV27 and TRBJ2-1, with 11 bases matching TRBD2. The ends lost 5 bases at V and 0 bases at J; junction bases unmatched: 12. CDR3 length: 19 amino acids. The germline gives CDR1 MNHEY, CDR2 SMNVEV (reference sequence). The CDR3 spells CASSPYLGLADSSYNEQFF. The CDR3, as DNA: TGTGCCAGCAGTCCGTACCTGGGACTAGCGGACAGCTCCTACAATGAGCAGTTCTTC.

The J gene is TRBJ1-1, the V gene TRBV14, with TRBD1 as a possible D gene (5 bases). The germline gives CDR1 SGHDN, CDR2 FVKESK. The CDR3 contains 14 residues. The V gene lost 1 base and the J gene lost 3 bases, with 9 bases spanning the gap. CDR3 coding DNA: TGTGCCAGCAGCCAAGTTTGGGGGGACACTGAAGCTTTCTTT. This codes for CASSQVWGDTEAFF.

This chain links TRBV6-1 with TRBJ1-2; 8 positions agree with TRBD1. In germline, CDR1 is MNHNS, CDR2 SASEGT. V gave up 6 bases and J gave up 8 bases; unmatched junction bases: 8. The CDR3 is 13 amino acids. The CDR3 DNA is TGTGCCAGCAGGATGGACAGGGCTGGAGGCTACACCTTC. This codes for CASRMDRAGGYTF.

This chain connects TRBV4-2 to TRBJ2-3; TRBD1 is a possible D gene (5 bases). V lost 1 base and J 4 bases, leaving 9 bases between the germline ends. CDR3 length: 14 residues. The germline CDR1 and CDR2 sequences are LGHNA and YNFKEQ. The CDR3 spells CASSQGQSPDTQYF. CDR3 DNA sequence: TGTGCCAGCAGCCAAGGACAGTCTCCAGATACGCAGTATTTT.